This entry describes one T cell receptor (beta chain). This sample stems from a study of blood T cell repertoires in COVID-19. For the study at large: Spain, Italy and the United States supplied samples that represented acute and convalescent COVID-19.

In the study's own analysis: Amplification of reference gene primers was used by the study to estimate nucleated cell counts. The method was immunoSEQ multiplex PCR; TCRdb's version includes in-frame clones alone and lacks a portion of them. That table is the source of V, J and clone size, and D and trimming were worked out from the DNA. Altogether some 120,000 clones are present, around four fifths being singletons, with the ten largest covering 20% to 25%. This CDR3 is built from 14 residues. The trim removed 4 bases at V and 8 bases at J, leaving 10 bases unmatched. Germline CDR1 and CDR2: SGHTA and FQGNSA.

Specimen: peripheral blood. The rearrangement uses TRBV7-2 and TRBJ1-2, with 7 nucleotides matching TRBD1. The receptor was derived from an elderly man with acute or convalescent COVID-19. DNA for the CDR3: TGTGCCAGCAGCTCTGTGACAGGGTCGCTCGGCTACACCTTC. It yields the protein CASSSVTGSLGYTF.